This TCR beta chain was sequenced during a study of blood T cell repertoires in COVID-19. As for the study in general: The United States, Italy and Spain supplied acute and convalescent COVID-19 samples.

Source study methods: Estimated nucleated cell counts came from reference gene primer amplification. Sequencing used immunoSEQ multiplex PCR; TCRdb keeps in-frame clones, though not all of them. The D gene and trimming were derived from the DNA, and the V and J assignments and clone size from that table. The sample consists of 300,000 to 400,000 clones, roughly nine tenths of them appearing once. This clone was observed a single time. At one of its ends the junction is not consistent with the germline gene, which may arise from a read error. Per germline, CDR1 SNHLY and CDR2 FYNNEI. The CDR3 sequence is 11 residues long. Assignment of participants to cohorts was predicated upon participant-reported clinical history.

This TCR came from a man aged 55 to 70 who had recovered from COVID-19. Sequenced sample: PBMCs or T cells enriched from blood (not recorded which). The J gene is TRBJ2-5, the V gene TRBV2; D not resolved. The CDR3: CASRTTARVDF. CDR3 nucleotides: TGTGCCAGCAGAACGACTGCCCGAGTCGACTTC.